One and the same sample provided the 12 T cell receptor beta chains below, sequenced in a study of cytomegalovirus exposure and HLA in healthy donors (dated by TCRdb to about 2017). Libraries were built with the immunoSEQ multiplex PCR assay. For the multiplex PCR, a mixture combining 60 forward primers for TCR Vbeta segments and 13 reverse primers for TCR Jbeta segments was used. TCRdb carries this immuneACCESS record with in-frame sequences only. Its versions omit some clonotypes, under half of them owing to an unresolved V gene in the studies checked, with the rest unexplained. Recorded for this sample are some 110,000 clones; 83% of them occurred a single time. The biggest ten clones account for roughly 6.1% of the sample. Sequences were obtained from PBMCs. The source is a man in his late teens or twenties in good health and CMV-seronegative.

This clone was picked up one time. CDR3 DNA: TGCGCCAGCAGCTCCGGGACAGGGTTCAATGAGCAGTTCTTC. Amino acid sequence: CASSSGTGFNEQFF. This chain joins TRBV5-1 and TRBJ2-1; 9 bases fit TRBD1. The CDR3 loop spans 14 amino acids. CDR1 is SGHRS and CDR2 is YFSETQ in the germline V gene. V was pared by 3 bases and J by 6 bases, with 4 bases of the junction left unmatched.

The V call is TRBV10-3, the J call TRBJ2-7, with 8 bases lining up with TRBD1. V trimming: 10 bases; J trimming: 3 bases; junction bases outside the gene matches: 8. CDR1 and CDR2 from the germline V gene are ENHRY and SYGVKD. This CDR3 has 13 residues. The CDR3 sequence: CATEGQGLYEQYF. DNA for the CDR3: TGTGCCACCGAAGGACAGGGACTCTACGAGCAGTACTTC.

The chain links TRBV7-2 to TRBJ2-3, with 11 bases fitting TRBD2. This CDR3 spans 16 amino acids. CDR1 is SGHTA and CDR2 is FQGNSA in the germline V gene. The junction had 8 bases not matched to a gene; V was cut back by 5 bases and J by 4 bases. CDR3 coding DNA: TGTGCCAGCAGCGGACAGACTAGCGGGGTCGCAGATACGCAGTATTTT. Translation: CASSGQTSGVADTQYF. Looking up the rest from reference TRBV7-2 and TRBJ2-3 gives the full variable domain: GAGVSQSPSNKVTEKGKDVELRCDPISGHTALYWYRQSLGQGLEFLIYFQGNSAPDKSGLPSDRFSAERTGGSVSTLTIQRTQQEDSAVYLCASSGQTSGVADTQYFGPGTRLTVL.

The V call is TRBV30, the J call TRBJ2-5; TRBD2 matches at 11 bases. The germline V gene has CDR1 GTSNPN and CDR2 SVGIG (reference sequence). Unmatched junction bases numbered 6, after V lost 4 bases and J lost 5 bases. The CDR3 spans 14 residues. The CDR3 nucleotides are TGTGCCTGGAACGAGGCTAGCGGGAGGGAGACCCAGTACTTC. It translates to CAWNEASGRETQYF.

The chain uses TRBV5-6 and TRBJ1-2, with TRBD1 matching over 9 bases. Germline trimming cut 4 bases from V and 9 bases from J; bases unmatched to any gene: 7. CDR1 SGHDT and CDR2 YYEEEE come from the germline V gene. This CDR3 spans 13 amino acids. The CDR3 coding sequence is TGTGCCAGCAGCCGGAGACAGGGGGTGAGCTACACCTTC. It encodes CASSRRQGVSYTF.

This chain uses TRBV4-1 with TRBJ2-3; 7 nucleotides line up with TRBD2. V was clipped by 7 bases and J by 1 base; unmatched bases: 14. This CDR3 comprises 17 residues. Germline CDR1 is MGHRA and CDR2 is YSYEKL. CDR3 protein: CASTVRGRALGTDTQYF. Here the CDR3 DNA reads TGCGCCAGCACCGTCCGGGGGAGGGCCCTCGGCACAGATACGCAGTATTTT.

The genes are TRBV10-3 and TRBJ1-5; D is ambiguous. Trimming pared 6 bases from V and 1 base from J, leaving 7 bases between. The length of the CDR3 is 13 residues. Germline CDR1 reads ENHRY; CDR2 reads SYGVKD. The CDR3 spells CAIRLRSNQPQHF. In DNA form, the CDR3 reads TGTGCCATCAGACTCCGGAGCAATCAGCCCCAGCATTTT.

The chain combines TRBV7-6 with TRBJ1-5, with no clear D. V lost 6 bases to trimming and J lost 1 base, with 7 bases between them. Germline CDR1 is SGHVS and CDR2 is FNYEAQ. This CDR3 region has 13 residues. The chain's CDR3 is CASSGGSNQPQHF. Here the CDR3 DNA reads TGTGCCAGCAGTGGAGGGAGCAATCAGCCCCAGCATTTT. The variable domain in full, with the rest retrieved from reference TRBV7-6 and TRBJ1-5, is GAGVSQSPRYKVTKRGQDVALRCDPISGHVSLYWYRQALGQGPEFLTYFNYEAQQDKSGLPNDRFSAERPEGSISTLTIQRTEQRDSAMYRCASSGGSNQPQHFGDGTRLSIL.

This chain joins TRBV5-1 and TRBJ1-4, with 9 nucleotides matching TRBD1. V lost 0 bases, J lost 6 bases, and 12 bases stayed unmatched. CDR3 size: 18 residues. Germline values: CDR1 SGHRS, CDR2 YFSETQ. This CDR3 is CASSLGDRVGGPDEKLFF. As DNA, the CDR3 is TGCGCCAGCAGCTTGGGGGACAGGGTTGGAGGCCCTGATGAAAAACTGTTTTTT.

V and J are TRBV27 and TRBJ2-3; TRBD2 aligns across 11 bases. The germline V gene encodes CDR1 MNHEY and CDR2 SMNVEV (reference sequence). The junction had 3 bases not matched to a gene; V was cut back by 5 bases and J by 5 bases. The CDR3 contains 14 residues. Here the CDR3 DNA reads TGTGCCAGCAGTGGCACTAGCGGGGGAGATACGCAGTATTTT. Protein product: CASSGTSGGDTQYF.

This clone came up once. This chain connects TRBV6-5 to TRBJ2-1, with D possibly TRBD1 on 5 matching bases. Trimming shortened V by 5 bases and J by 3 bases, and 8 bases separated the two germline ends. In germline, CDR1 is MNHEY, CDR2 SVGAGI. The CDR3 runs 13 residues. The CDR3 nucleotides read TGTGCCAGCAGTAAAACAGGCTACAATGAGCAGTTCTTC. Amino acid sequence: CASSKTGYNEQFF.

The CDR3 nucleotides are TGTGCCAGCAGTGTTGACAGGGCTAAGAGGGAGCAGTACTTC. Amino acids: CASSVDRAKREQYF. The J gene is TRBJ2-7, the V gene TRBV6-5, with 7 bases matching TRBD1. In germline, CDR1 is MNHEY, CDR2 SVGAGI. The J segment lost 7 bases and the V segment lost 5 bases, leaving 11 bases of the junction unmatched. The CDR3 is 14 amino acids.